In its sample, the clone carrying this T cell receptor beta chain was seen once. Different DNA sequences within this sample yield the same CDR3. TCRdb's table, derived via immunoSEQ multiplex PCR, lists solely in-frame clones and lacks some. The data hold millions of clones, with 85% to 95% observed a single time. V lost 3 bases and J 4 bases, leaving 9 bases between the germline ends. The CDR3 is made up of 13 amino acids. Germline-derived CDR1 and CDR2 are MNHEY and SMNVEV (reference sequence). The naive CD8 subset, CD45RO-negative cells positively selected for CCR7, excluded terminally differentiated effector memory CD45RA+ cells. The data were taken from a study of shared clonotypes between healthy human individuals.

Sample: naive CD8+ T cells from PBMCs. The chain combines TRBV27 with TRBJ1-1; the D is unclear. The clonotype comes from a man aged 18 to 35 in good health. Some clones in this sample may be carry-over from other donors' samples. The CDR3 is CASSLGGATEAFF. In DNA, the CDR3 is TGTGCCAGCAGTTTGGGCGGAGCCACTGAAGCTTTCTTT.